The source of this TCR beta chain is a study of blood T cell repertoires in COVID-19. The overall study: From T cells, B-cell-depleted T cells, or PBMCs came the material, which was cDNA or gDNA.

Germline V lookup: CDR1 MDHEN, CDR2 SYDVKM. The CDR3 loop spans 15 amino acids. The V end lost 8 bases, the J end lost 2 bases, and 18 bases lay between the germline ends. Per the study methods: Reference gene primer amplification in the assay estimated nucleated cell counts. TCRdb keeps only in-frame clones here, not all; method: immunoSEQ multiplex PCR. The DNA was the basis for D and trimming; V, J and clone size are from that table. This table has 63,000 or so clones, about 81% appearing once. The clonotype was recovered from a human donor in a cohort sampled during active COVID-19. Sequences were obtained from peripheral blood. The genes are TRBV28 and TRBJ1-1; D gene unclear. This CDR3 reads CASSSHWTGNTEAFF. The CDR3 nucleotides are TGTGCCAGCTCCTCCCATTGGACGGGAAACACTGAAGCTTTCTTT.